Each of the 9 T cell receptor beta chains below was sequenced from the same sample in a study of shared clonotypes between healthy human individuals. Naive CD8 cells, CD45RO-negative and positively selected for CCR7, excluded terminally differentiated effector memory CD45RA+ cells. The method was immunoSEQ multiplex PCR; TCRdb's version includes in-frame clones alone and lacks a portion of them. The sample consists of about 2.1 million clones, about 93% of them appearing once. Sequencing was done on a sample of naive CD8+ T cells from PBMCs. These receptors were collected from a man between 18 and 29 years old in good health. Some clones in this sample may be carry-over from other donors' samples.

This chain uses TRBV9 with TRBJ1-2; D is possibly TRBD1 (6 bases). The CDR3 contains 14 residues. The ends were cut back, 4 bases at V and 2 bases at J, with 12 bases in the middle. Per germline, CDR1 SGDLS and CDR2 YYNGEE. The CDR3 here is CASSPGEGNYGYTF. As DNA, the CDR3 is TGTGCCAGCAGCCCAGGGGAGGGGAACTATGGCTACACCTTC.

The chain recombines TRBV28 with TRBJ2-5, with a possible D match to TRBD2 (5 bases). Trimming removed 3 bases at V and 5 bases at J, with 13 bases between. CDR1 is MDHEN and CDR2 is SYDVKM in the germline V gene. The CDR3 is 14 amino acids. The CDR3 nucleotides are TGTGCCAGCAGTTTCGAGGGCCAGCGGGAGACCCAGTACTTC. Its protein is CASSFEGQRETQYF.

This chain uses TRBV28 with TRBJ2-7; D gene uncertain. Trimming shortened V by 3 bases and J by 2 bases, and 11 bases separated the two germline ends. Germline values: CDR1 MDHEN, CDR2 SYDVKM. The CDR3 extends over 14 amino acids. The CDR3 reads CASSLVSEAYEQYF. As DNA, the CDR3 is TGTGCCAGCAGTTTGGTCTCGGAAGCCTACGAGCAGTACTTC. Using reference TRBV28 and TRBJ2-7 for the parts outside the CDR3, the full variable domain is DVKVTQSSRYLVKRTGEKVFLECVQDMDHENMFWYRQDPGLGLRLIYFSYDVKMKEKGDIPEGYSVSREKKERFSLILESASTNQTSMYLCASSLVSEAYEQYFGPGTRLTVT.

The chain uses TRBV19 and TRBJ2-7, with 13 bases lining up with TRBD2. CDR3 size: 15 residues. After removal of 5 bases from V and 2 bases from J, the junction contained 3 bases not matched to a gene. Germline V gene sequence: CDR1 LNHDA, CDR2 SQIVND (reference sequence). CDR3 coding DNA: TGTGCCAGTAGTTTGGGACTAGCGGGAACCTACGAGCAGTACTTC. Translating it yields CASSLGLAGTYEQYF.

As regards this clone: Other nucleotide sequences from this sample produce the same CDR3. The CDR3 here is CASSQGTSGSYEQYF. CDR3 sequence (DNA): TGTGCCAGCAGCCAAGGGACTAGCGGCTCCTACGAGCAGTACTTC. This sequence joins TRBV14 and TRBJ2-7, with TRBD2 identical over 10 bases. The CDR3 totals 15 residues. The germline V gene has CDR1 SGHDN and CDR2 FVKESK. V lost 1 base and J lost 0; bases outside the gene matches: 0.

V is TRBV28 and J is TRBJ2-7, with D possibly matching TRBD1 (5 bases). The V gene's germline CDR1 is MDHEN and CDR2 SYDVKM. With 7 bases removed from V and 2 bases from J, the gap between germline ends came to 18 bases. This CDR3 contains 15 residues. The CDR3 DNA is TGTGCCAGCAAAGTTTGGGGCGGAACCACCTACGAGCAGTACTTC. Translating it yields CASKVWGGTTYEQYF.

V gene TRBV9 combines with J gene TRBJ1-2; D ambiguous. This CDR3 spans 16 amino acids. Germline V lookup: CDR1 SGDLS, CDR2 YYNGEE. V lost 1 base to trimming and J lost 10 bases, with 23 bases between them. The CDR3 reads CASSVYGSGFSPSYTF. CDR3 coding DNA: TGTGCCAGCAGCGTATATGGGAGTGGCTTCTCTCCGTCCTACACCTTC.

This clone appeared a few times. The chain couples TRBV9 to TRBJ1-2, with no clear D. Trimming removed 2 bases at V and 5 bases at J, with 10 bases between. The CDR3 spans 13 residues. Germline V lookup: CDR1 SGDLS, CDR2 YYNGEE. The CDR3 reads CASSVTEAYGYTF. Written as DNA, the CDR3 is TGTGCCAGCAGCGTCACAGAAGCTTATGGCTACACCTTC.

The chain combines TRBV10-3 with TRBJ2-7, with 8 bases matching TRBD1. V shed 9 bases and J 3 bases; nucleotides not matched to a gene: 4. Per germline, CDR1 ENHRY and CDR2 SYGVKD. The CDR3 runs to 12 residues. The CDR3 here is CAIGTGGYEQYF. The CDR3 coding sequence is TGTGCCATAGGGACAGGCGGCTACGAGCAGTACTTC.